This T cell receptor (beta chain) derives from a study of blood T cell repertoires in COVID-19. Study at large: Spain, Italy and the United States supplied samples that represented acute and convalescent COVID-19. Sources were T cells, B-cell-depleted T cells, or PBMCs; the material itself was cDNA or gDNA.

Per the germline V gene, CDR1 is SGHRS and CDR2 is YFSETQ. Trimming at V came to 4 bases and at J to 4 bases, leaving 10 bases not matched to a gene. This CDR3 spans 15 amino acids. Sequenced by immunoSEQ multiplex PCR; TCRdb stores in-frame clones only, minus some. Here the sample spans 95,000 to 110,000 clones, about 85% being singletons. The V and J genes are TRBV5-1 and TRBJ1-2; TRBD1 matches 7 bases. Sequencing used peripheral blood. The TCR originated in a man aged 50-59 years in a cohort sampled during active COVID-19. CDR3 sequence (DNA): TGCGCCAGCAGCCTAGACCAGGGGGTAGGCTATGGCTACACCTTC. The encoded protein is CASSLDQGVGYGYTF.